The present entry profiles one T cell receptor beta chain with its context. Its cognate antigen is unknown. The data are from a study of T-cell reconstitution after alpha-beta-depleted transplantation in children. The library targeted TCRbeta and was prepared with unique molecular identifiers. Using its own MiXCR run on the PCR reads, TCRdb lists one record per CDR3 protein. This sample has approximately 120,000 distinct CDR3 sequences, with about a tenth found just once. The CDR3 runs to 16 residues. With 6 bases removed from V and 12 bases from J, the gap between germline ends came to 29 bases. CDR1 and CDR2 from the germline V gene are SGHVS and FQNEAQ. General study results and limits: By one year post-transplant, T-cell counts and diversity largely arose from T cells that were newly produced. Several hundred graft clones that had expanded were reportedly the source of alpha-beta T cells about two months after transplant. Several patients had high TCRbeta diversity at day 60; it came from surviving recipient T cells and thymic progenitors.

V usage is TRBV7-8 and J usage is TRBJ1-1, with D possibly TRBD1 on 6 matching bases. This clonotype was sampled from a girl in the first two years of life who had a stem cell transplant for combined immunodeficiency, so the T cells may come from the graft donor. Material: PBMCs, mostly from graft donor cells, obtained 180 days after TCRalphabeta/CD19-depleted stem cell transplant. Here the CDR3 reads CASRTLKGHPRGLPFF. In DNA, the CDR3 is TGTGCCAGCAGAACTCTGAAGGGCCACCCGAGGGGGTTGCCTTTCTTT.